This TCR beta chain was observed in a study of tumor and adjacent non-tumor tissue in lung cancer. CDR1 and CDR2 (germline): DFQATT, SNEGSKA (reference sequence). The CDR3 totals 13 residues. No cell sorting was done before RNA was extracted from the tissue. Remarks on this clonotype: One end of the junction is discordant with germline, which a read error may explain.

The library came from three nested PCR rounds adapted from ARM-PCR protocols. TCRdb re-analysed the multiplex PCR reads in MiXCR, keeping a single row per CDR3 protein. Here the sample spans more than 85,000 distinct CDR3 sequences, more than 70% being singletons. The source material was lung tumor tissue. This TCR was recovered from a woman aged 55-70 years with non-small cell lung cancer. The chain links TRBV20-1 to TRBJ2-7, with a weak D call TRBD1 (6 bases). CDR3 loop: CSATGERYYVQYF. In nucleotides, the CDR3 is TGCAGTGCTACAGGGGAGAGATACTACGTGCAGTATTTC.